Following are 13 T cell receptor beta chains from one sample sequenced in a study of spatial heterogeneity in lung cancer. TCRdb ran MiXCR on the 5' RACE reads and lists one entry per CDR3 protein. The repertoire includes thousands of distinct CDR3 sequences, approximately 7% of them detected once, and 8.3% sits in the top ten. Time point: sample taken at primary tumor resection. Study-level results: Tumor mutation count correlated with how many alpha and beta TCRs expanded intratumorally.

Antigen specificity for these receptors is unknown. The sample in question was lung tumor tissue, obtained at surgery. Receptors were obtained from a male donor with early-stage non-small cell lung cancer.

On this clonotype: Being one base from a much bigger clone, this may be a read error. The chain employs TRBV2 and TRBJ2-2, with a tentative D call TRBD2 (5 bases). This CDR3 contains 18 residues. Trimming pared 5 bases from V and 5 bases from J, leaving 24 bases between. Germline CDR1 and CDR2: SNHLY and FYNNEI. CDR3 bases: TGTGCCAGCAGTTTAGGACGGGAATCTCTTCAGAGGACCGGGGAGCTGTTTTTT. Translated: CASSLGRESLQRTGELFF.

This clonotype counts as medium-sized. The V call is TRBV12-3 or TRBV12-4, the J call TRBJ2-7; TRBD1 is a possible D gene (6 bases). V lost 4 bases, J lost 5 bases, and 18 bases lay in between. This CDR3 contains 15 residues. In nucleotides, the CDR3 is TGTGCCAGCAGTTCACAGGGTCAAAAGGGGGACGAGCAGTACTTC. Its protein product is CASSSQGQKGDEQYF.

This chain uses TRBV29-1 with TRBJ2-1, with D perhaps matching TRBD1 (8 bases). The V and J ends lost 0 bases and 7 bases respectively, with 16 bases between them. The CDR3 consists of 15 residues. Per germline, CDR1 SQVTM and CDR2 ANQGSEA. CDR3 protein: CSVEETTGGDNEQFF. The CDR3 nucleotides are TGCAGCGTTGAAGAAACAACAGGGGGGGATAATGAGCAGTTCTTC.

This clonotype was detected many times. CDR3 residues: CSARRLVRTWAYEQYF. Written as DNA, the CDR3 is TGCAGTGCTAGGAGGTTGGTTAGGACATGGGCCTACGAGCAGTACTTC. V usage is TRBV20-1 and J usage is TRBJ2-7; a weak D match, TRBD1 (5 bases). Germline V gene lookup returns CDR1 DFQATT and CDR2 SNEGSKA (reference sequence). The CDR3 covers 16 residues. Trimming cost V 3 bases and J 2 bases, with 20 bases left between them.

This clonotype is classed as medium-sized. The chain joins TRBV12-3 or TRBV12-4 to TRBJ2-1, with TRBD1 matching 10 bases. V trimming: 5 bases; J trimming: 7 bases; junction bases outside the gene matches: 5. The CDR3 runs 14 residues. CDR3 protein: CASSHRDRGNEQFF. As DNA, the CDR3 is TGTGCCAGCAGTCACCGGGACAGGGGAAATGAGCAGTTCTTC.

The genes are TRBV4-1 and TRBJ1-5, with D possibly being TRBD1 (5 bases). V lost 0 bases and J 4 bases, leaving 13 bases between the germline ends. This CDR3 has 16 amino acids. Germline V CDR1 and CDR2: MGHRA, YSYEKL. The CDR3 reads CASSQEPRAENQPQHF. The CDR3 nucleotides read TGCGCCAGCAGCCAAGAACCCAGGGCAGAAAATCAGCCCCAGCATTTT.

This clonotype is judged medium-sized. CDR3: CASRVGTGSNEQFF. The CDR3 coding sequence is TGCGCCAGCAGAGTGGGGACAGGGAGTAATGAGCAGTTCTTC. This rearrangement joins TRBV5-1 to TRBJ2-1; 9 nucleotides align to TRBD1. The germline V gene has CDR1 SGHRS and CDR2 YFSETQ. V was pared by 5 bases and J by 7 bases, with 7 bases of the junction left unmatched. The CDR3 covers 14 residues. Full variable domain (missing parts from reference TRBV5-1 and TRBJ2-1): KAGVTQTPRYLIKTRGQQVTLSCSPISGHRSVSWYQQTPGQGLQFLFEYFSETQRNKGNFPGRFSGRQFSNSRSEMNVSTLELGDSALYLCASRVGTGSNEQFFGPGTRLTVL.

This clonotype was recorded many times. This chain connects TRBV20-1 to TRBJ1-5; D might be TRBD1 (5 bases). This CDR3 is 12 amino acids long. Germline values: CDR1 DFQATT, CDR2 SNEGSKA (reference sequence). V was clipped by 6 bases and J by 1 base, with 7 bases between them. The CDR3 nucleotides are TGCAGTGCAAGGACAAGCAATCAGCCCCAGCATTTT. Residues: CSARTSNQPQHF.

There are many counts of this clonotype. The chain links TRBV30 to TRBJ1-4; no clear D. CDR3 length equals 13 residues. Germline assignment: CDR1 GTSNPN and CDR2 SVGIG (reference sequence). V lost 2 bases, J lost 6 bases, and 10 bases lay in between. CDR3 coding DNA: TGTGCCTGGAGTAGAGGGAGGGATGAAAAACTGTTTTTT. Protein product: CAWSRGRDEKLFF.

This clonotype was detected only a few times. The CDR3 sequence: CASSQEGAGVYGYTF. CDR3 nucleotides: TGCGCCAGCAGCCAAGAGGGGGCAGGCGTCTATGGCTACACCTTC. This chain uses TRBV4-1 with TRBJ1-2; tentatively, D is TRBD1 (6 bases). Germline CDR1 is MGHRA and CDR2 is YSYEKL. Trimming left V 0 bases short and J 4 bases short, with 12 bases between. The length of the CDR3 is 15 residues.

Within the sample, this clonotype is medium-sized. The chain carries TRBV4-1 and TRBJ1-1; the match to TRBD1 covers 12 bases. The germline CDR1 and CDR2 sequences are MGHRA and YSYEKL. V was pared by 4 bases and J by 1 base, with 10 bases of the junction left unmatched. The CDR3 is 18 amino acids. CDR3 amino acids: CASSPRSGQGAGNTEAFF. The DNA of the CDR3 is TGCGCCAGCAGCCCCCGGTCGGGACAGGGGGCGGGGAACACTGAAGCTTTCTTT.

This clonotype is medium-sized. The J gene is TRBJ2-6, the V gene TRBV29-1; possible D gene TRBD1, 5 bases. CDR1 SQVTM and CDR2 ANQGSEA come from the germline V gene. CDR3 size: 13 residues. Written as DNA, the CDR3 is TGCGCCGGCAGGGACTCTGGGGCCAACGTCCTGACTTTC. Protein product: CAGRDSGANVLTF.

V usage is TRBV28 and J usage is TRBJ2-2, with D perhaps TRBD1 (5 bases). This CDR3 has 13 residues. Germline assignment: CDR1 MDHEN and CDR2 SYDVKM. Trimming removed 5 bases at V and 5 bases at J, with 9 bases between. CDR3 residues: CASSGRATGELFF. CDR3 coding DNA: TGTGCCAGCAGTGGCAGGGCGACCGGGGAGCTGTTTTTT. The full variable domain, in which reference TRBV28 and TRBJ2-2 provide the parts outside the CDR3, is DVKVTQSSRYLVKRTGEKVFLECVQDMDHENMFWYRQDPGLGLRLIYFSYDVKMKEKGDIPEGYSVSREKKERFSLILESASTNQTSMYLCASSGRATGELFFGEGSRLTVL.